This T cell receptor (beta chain) is from a study of blood T cell repertoires in COVID-19. This table comes from immunoSEQ multiplex PCR, and its TCRdb copy is limited to in-frame clones, with some not included. The repertoire has more than 100,000 clones, approximately 86% of them found once; the top ten carry roughly 3.5%. Germline V lookup: CDR1 SGHDT, CDR2 YYEEEE. CDR3 size: 17 residues. V shed 1 base and J shed 2 bases, with 16 bases lying between them. The sequence came from a human donor in a cohort sampled during active COVID-19. Material: peripheral blood. The rearrangement joins TRBV5-6 to TRBJ1-3; weak D call: TRBD1 (6 bases). The CDR3 bases are TGTGCCAGCAGCTTGCCCCATGGGGGGGCGGCTGGAAACACCATATATTTT. Protein product: CASSLPHGGAAGNTIYF.